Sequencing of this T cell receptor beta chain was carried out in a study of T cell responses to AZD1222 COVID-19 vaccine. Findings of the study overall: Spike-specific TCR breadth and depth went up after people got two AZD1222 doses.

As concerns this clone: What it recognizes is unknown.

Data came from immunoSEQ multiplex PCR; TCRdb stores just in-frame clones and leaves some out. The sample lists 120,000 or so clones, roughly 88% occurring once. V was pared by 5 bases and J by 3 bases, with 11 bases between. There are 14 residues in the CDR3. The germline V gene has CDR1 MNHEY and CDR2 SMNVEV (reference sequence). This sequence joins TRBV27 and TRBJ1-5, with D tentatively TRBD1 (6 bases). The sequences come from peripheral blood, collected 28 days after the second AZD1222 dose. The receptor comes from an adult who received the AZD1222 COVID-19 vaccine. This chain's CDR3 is CASSLGTPNQPQHF. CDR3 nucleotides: TGTGCCAGCAGTCTCGGGACACCCAATCAGCCCCAGCATTTT.